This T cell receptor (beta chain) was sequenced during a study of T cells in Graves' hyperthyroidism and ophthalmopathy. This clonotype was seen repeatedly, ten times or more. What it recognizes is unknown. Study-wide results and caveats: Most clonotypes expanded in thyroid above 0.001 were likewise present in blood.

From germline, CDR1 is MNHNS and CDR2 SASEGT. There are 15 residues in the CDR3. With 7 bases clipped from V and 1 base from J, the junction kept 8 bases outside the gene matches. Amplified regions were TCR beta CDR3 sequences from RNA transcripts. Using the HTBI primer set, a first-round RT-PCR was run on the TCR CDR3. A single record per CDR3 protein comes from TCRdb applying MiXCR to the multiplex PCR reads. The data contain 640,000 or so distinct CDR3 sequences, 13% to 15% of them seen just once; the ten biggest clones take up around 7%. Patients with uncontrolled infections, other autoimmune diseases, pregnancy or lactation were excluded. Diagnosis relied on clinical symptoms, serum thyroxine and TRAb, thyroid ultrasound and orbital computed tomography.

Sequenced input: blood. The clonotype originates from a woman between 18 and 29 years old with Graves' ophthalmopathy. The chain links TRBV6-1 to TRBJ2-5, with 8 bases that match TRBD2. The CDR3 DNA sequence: TGTGCCAGCACCCTCGGGGCGGGAGGCCAAGAGACCCAGTACTTC. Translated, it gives CASTLGAGGQETQYF.